This TCR beta chain was sequenced during a study of blood T cells in healthy people across ages. Through a sample-barcoded 5' primer and a J-beta primer mix, a second PCR was run for roughly 7 to 11 cycles. MiXCR, applied by TCRdb to the 5' RACE reads, yields one record per CDR3 protein. The repertoire consists of 1.5 million to 2 million distinct CDR3 sequences, with roughly 50% occurring once and the leading ten covering less than 2.5%. Germline loops: CDR1 LGHDT, CDR2 YNNKEL (reference sequence). CDR3 length: 16 amino acids. V was clipped by 1 base and J by 4 bases; unmatched bases: 5. In this sample, this clonotype turned up many times.

J is TRBJ2-5 and V is TRBV3-1; 11 nucleotides align to TRBD1. Material: blood. The TCR sequence derives from a woman in her thirties or forties in good health. The CDR3 DNA reads TGTGCCAGCAGCCAAGCAGGACAGGGGGCAGGAGAGACCCAGTACTTC. Its translation is CASSQAGQGAGETQYF.